Described below is a single T cell receptor beta chain sequence and its context. Its specificity is not known. The V gene's germline CDR1 is KGHSH and CDR2 LQKENI. V dropped 3 bases and J dropped 5; count of bases not matched to a gene: 5. The CDR3 has 14 amino acids. Before any sequencing was done, the ViraFEST assay used viral peptide pools to expand antigen-specific CD4+ T cells. Following culture for about ten days, CD4+ T cells were isolated. The infection with SARS-CoV-2 (confirmed by PCR) occurred in this person between March and December 2020. This record belongs to a study of vaccination effects on CD4 cells after COVID-19. Sequenced by immunoSEQ multiplex PCR; TCRdb stores in-frame clones only, minus some. The table has more than 35,000 clones, approximately 70% seen once; the top ten hold roughly 30%.

J is TRBJ1-2 and V is TRBV18; 8 bases are a match to TRBD1. The input for sequencing was CD4+ T cells from PBMCs cultured with a peptide pool, taken before COVID-19 vaccination. This clonotype was sampled from a human donor who had a prior SARS-CoV-2 infection. The CDR3 DNA follows: TGTGCCAGCTCACCTCGGGACAGGAGTTATGGCTACACCTTC. This sequence encodes CASSPRDRSYGYTF.